One sample yielded the 10 T cell receptor beta chains listed below, sequenced in a study of regulatory T cells in long-lasting Graves disease. The TCR beta library used iRepertoire HTBI primers with Arm-PCR amplification of CDR3. MiXCR, run by TCRdb on the multiplex PCR reads, gives a single entry per CDR3 protein. In the table there are 450,000 to 600,000 distinct CDR3 sequences, approximately 13% of which are singletons. Time point: newly diagnosed GD, antithyroid drugs for less than 3 months. PBMCs provided the RNA from which the TCR library was made. The sample was also reused in another study, on T cells in Graves' hyperthyroidism and ophthalmopathy.

The specimen was peripheral blood mononuclear cells (PBMCs), collected at new diagnosis, from a patient treated with antithyroid drugs. The receptors shown here come from a man aged 30 to 45 with Graves disease.

This clonotype was counted many times. The V gene is TRBV20-1, the J gene TRBJ2-7; 9 bases are shared with TRBD2. Per the germline V gene, CDR1 is DFQATT and CDR2 is SNEGSKA (reference sequence). The CDR3 has 16 residues. V shed 0 bases, J shed 2 bases, and the junction held 8 bases outside the gene matches. The CDR3 here is CSARDPDSGSPYEQYF. CDR3 DNA: TGCAGTGCTAGAGATCCGGATAGCGGGAGCCCCTACGAGCAGTACTTC.

At least ten counts were recorded for this clonotype. The chain recombines TRBV25-1 with TRBJ1-6; 9 bases line up with TRBD1. Germline V CDR1 and CDR2: MGHDK, SYGVNS. This CDR3 has 14 residues. The CDR3 protein is CGVGQGSYNSPLHF. DNA for the CDR3: TGTGGAGTGGGACAGGGCTCCTATAATTCACCCCTCCACTTT.

Many counts were recorded for this clonotype. The chain is built from TRBV28 and TRBJ1-5; D unresolved. Germline V gene data show CDR1 as MDHEN and CDR2 as SYDVKM. V was pared by 3 bases and J by 7 bases, with 10 bases between. This CDR3 comprises 13 residues. The CDR3 is CASSFGLFQPQHF. CDR3 in DNA: TGTGCCAGCAGTTTTGGCCTCTTCCAGCCCCAGCATTTT.

The chain has TRBV10-3 and TRBJ2-1; 8 nucleotides match TRBD2. Germline-derived CDR1 and CDR2 are ENHRY and SYGVKD. The CDR3 covers 15 residues. J gave up 10 bases and V 4 bases, and 12 bases lay outside the gene matches. CDR3 residues: CAISGRGAGVEEQFF. CDR3 DNA sequence: TGTGCCATCAGTGGGCGGGGGGCGGGAGTGGAAGAGCAGTTCTTC.

This clonotype occurred many times. The chain couples TRBV20-1 to TRBJ1-1, with D perhaps matching TRBD1 (5 bases). This CDR3 spans 13 amino acids. Germline CDR1 and CDR2: DFQATT and SNEGSKA (reference sequence). V gave up 3 bases and J gave up 4 bases, with 12 bases separating them. The CDR3 here is CSARTEYGTEAFF. The CDR3 nucleotides read TGCAGTGCTAGGACAGAGTATGGCACTGAAGCTTTCTTT.

CDR3 sequence reads: CSAPTGMNTEAFF. CDR3 in DNA: TGCAGCGCTCCCACAGGGATGAACACTGAAGCTTTCTTT. The gene calls are TRBV29-1 and TRBJ1-1; tentative D call: TRBD1 (6 bases). Germline CDR1 reads SQVTM; CDR2 reads ANQGSEA. V was clipped by 7 bases and J by 0 bases, with 12 bases between them. The CDR3 is 13 amino acids.

This clonotype was counted at least ten times. This rearrangement joins TRBV27 to TRBJ2-3; D is uncertain. This CDR3 region has 14 residues. The germline gives CDR1 MNHEY, CDR2 SMNVEV (reference sequence). V was trimmed by 2 bases and J by 6 bases, leaving 12 bases between them. CDR3 nucleotides: TGTGCCAGCAGTTTAGACACTGCCGGGGATACGCAGTATTTT. Encoded protein: CASSLDTAGDTQYF.

This clonotype occurred many times. CDR3: CASSLRAGGPNEQFF. CDR3 coding DNA: TGTGCCAGCAGCTTAAGAGCGGGAGGGCCGAATGAGCAGTTCTTC. This chain connects TRBV7-2 to TRBJ2-1; TRBD2 aligns across 10 bases. CDR3 size: 15 residues. V dropped 2 bases and J dropped 7; count of bases not matched to a gene: 5. Germline CDR1 is SGHTA and CDR2 is FQGNSA.

This clonotype was seen a few times. This chain links TRBV7-8 with TRBJ2-2, with 7 bases matching TRBD1. V shed 1 base, J shed 5 bases, and the junction held 7 bases outside the gene matches. CDR1 is SGHVS, CDR2 FQNEAQ, per germline. CDR3 length equals 16 residues. The CDR3 spells CASSLGDRVRTGELFF. DNA of the CDR3: TGTGCCAGCAGCTTAGGAGACAGGGTTAGGACCGGGGAGCTGTTTTTT.

On this clonotype itself: One junction end disagrees with the germline gene, perhaps due to a read error. The CDR3 loop reads CASSYSAGGTTNEKLFF. CDR3 bases: TGTGCCAGCAGTTACTCGGCAGGGGGCACAACTAATGAAAAACTGTTTTTT. The V and J genes are TRBV6-4 and TRBJ1-4; TRBD1 aligns across 8 bases. CDR3 length: 17 amino acids. The germline gives CDR1 MRHNA, CDR2 SNTAGT.